The 31 T cell receptor beta chains presented below share a single source sample, sequenced in a study of blood T cell repertoires in COVID-19. Sequenced by immunoSEQ multiplex PCR; TCRdb stores in-frame clones only, minus some. The table has about 50,000 clones, around 93% seen once. Sequences were obtained from peripheral blood. The receptors shown here come from a man over 45 with active COVID-19.

The chain uses TRBV27 and TRBJ2-3; D might be TRBD2 (6 bases). Trimming removed 5 bases from V and 2 bases from J, with 11 bases in between. The CDR3 is 14 residues long. Germline values: CDR1 MNHEY, CDR2 SMNVEV (reference sequence). CDR3 bases: TGTGCCAGCAGTCAACGGGGGTTCACAGATACGCAGTATTTT. Translating it yields CASSQRGFTDTQYF.

There are a few counts of this clone. The gene calls are TRBV6-5 and TRBJ2-7, with TRBD1 matching over 10 bases. The CDR3 sequence is 15 residues long. CDR1 MNHEY and CDR2 SVGAGI come from the germline V gene. Unmatched junction bases numbered 5, after V lost 1 base and J lost 5 bases. The CDR3 is CASSYLGQGLHEQYF. CDR3 in DNA: TGTGCCAGCAGTTACTTGGGACAGGGGCTGCACGAGCAGTACTTC.

The chain recombines TRBV7-9 with TRBJ2-3; TRBD2 is a possible D gene (6 bases). Looked up from germline, CDR1 is SEHNR and CDR2 is FQNEAQ (reference sequence). The V end was cut by 0 bases, the J end by 2 bases, with 9 bases between. This CDR3 is 15 amino acids long. CDR3 loop: CASSLAGGSTDTQYF. The CDR3 coding sequence is TGTGCCAGCAGCTTAGCGGGGGGATCCACAGATACGCAGTATTTT.

The chain is built from TRBV10-3 and TRBJ2-1; TRBD2 matches 16 bases. The CDR3 consists of 20 residues. From germline, CDR1 is ENHRY and CDR2 SYGVKD. J lost 5 bases, V lost 0 bases, and 10 bases had no gene match. The CDR3 sequence is CAISESGLAGGPLGNNEQFF. The CDR3 DNA reads as TGTGCCATCAGTGAGTCGGGACTAGCGGGAGGGCCATTGGGTAACAATGAGCAGTTCTTC.

The sample holds one count of this clone. The CDR3 loop is CASRGTGVSDEQYF. DNA for the CDR3: TGTGCCAGCAGAGGGACAGGGGTTTCGGACGAGCAGTACTTC. The V gene is TRBV28, the J gene TRBJ2-7, with 10 nucleotides matching TRBD1. The J segment lost 5 bases and the V segment lost 6 bases, leaving 7 bases of the junction unmatched. The length of the CDR3 is 14 residues. Looked up from germline, CDR1 is MDHEN and CDR2 is SYDVKM.

This chain links TRBV19 with TRBJ2-7, with D possibly being TRBD1 (6 bases). Deletions cut 9 bases from V and 2 bases from J, with 11 bases between. The CDR3 contains 12 residues. CDR1 is LNHDA, CDR2 SQIVND, per germline (reference sequence). This CDR3 is CASGDIPYEQYF. CDR3 DNA: TGTGCCAGCGGGGACATTCCCTACGAGCAGTACTTC.

J is TRBJ2-3 and V is TRBV29-1, with 7 nucleotides matching TRBD2. Germline V CDR1 and CDR2: SQVTM, ANQGSEA. V was clipped by 4 bases and J by 1 base; unmatched bases: 14. This CDR3 has 17 residues. The CDR3 protein is CSVVAAGPRRGTDTQYF. Written as DNA, the CDR3 is TGCAGCGTTGTAGCAGCGGGGCCACGGAGGGGCACAGATACGCAGTATTTT.

The chain carries TRBV7-2 and TRBJ2-5, with D possibly matching TRBD1 (6 bases). The CDR3 loop spans 14 amino acids. CDR1 and CDR2 (germline): SGHTA, FQGNSA. Trimming left V 3 bases short and J 4 bases short, with 12 bases between. CDR3 sequence reads: CASSFSWGRETQYF. CDR3 sequence (DNA): TGTGCCAGCAGCTTTTCTTGGGGGCGAGAGACCCAGTACTTC. Combining the CDR3 with reference TRBV7-2 and TRBJ2-5 gives the whole variable domain GAGVSQSPSNKVTEKGKDVELRCDPISGHTALYWYRQSLGQGLEFLIYFQGNSAPDKSGLPSDRFSAERTGGSVSTLTIQRTQQEDSAVYLCASSFSWGRETQYFGPGTRLLVL.

The chain uses TRBV3-1 (or the pseudogene TRBV3-2) and TRBJ2-2; D is uncertain. Germline CDR1 and CDR2: LGHDT and YNNKEL (reference sequence). V lost 5 bases, J lost 6 bases, and 7 bases lay in between. The CDR3 has 12 residues. The DNA for the CDR3 is TGTGCCAGCAGCTTTAATGCCGGGGAGCTGTTTTTT. It yields the protein CASSFNAGELFF.

The CDR3 DNA follows: TGTGCCAGCAGTGAATCAGGTGCAGGCTACTACAATGAGCAGTTCTTC. Translating it yields CASSESGAGYYNEQFF. J is TRBJ2-1 and V is TRBV25-1, with unresolved D. From germline, CDR1 is MGHDK and CDR2 SYGVNS. The CDR3 covers 16 residues. V lost 1 base and J 3 bases, leaving 13 bases between the germline ends.

This sequence joins TRBV24-1 and TRBJ2-1; weak D call: TRBD2 (7 bases). This CDR3 has 20 residues. Germline CDR1 is KGHDR and CDR2 is SFDVKD. Trimming pared 6 bases from V and 0 bases from J, leaving 26 bases between. The CDR3 DNA reads TGTGCCACCAGTTGGGGGCGATCCAGCGGGATATCGAGCTCCTACAATGAGCAGTTCTTC. It codes for CATSWGRSSGISSSYNEQFF.

CDR3 region: CASSLGGVNSGNTIYF. In nucleotides, the CDR3 is TGCGCCAGCAGCTTGGGAGGCGTAAACTCTGGAAACACCATATATTTT. The V gene is TRBV5-1, the J gene TRBJ1-3; D is unclear. Germline CDR1 SGHRS, CDR2 YFSETQ. V gave up 0 bases and J gave up 0 bases, with 10 bases separating them. The CDR3 contains 16 residues.

The V call is TRBV23-1, the J call TRBJ2-5; TRBD2 matches at 9 bases. TRBV23-1 is designated an ORF whose function remains uncertain. Trimming at V came to 4 bases and at J to 3 bases, leaving 9 bases not matched to a gene. This CDR3 comprises 16 residues. CDR3 nucleotide sequence: TGCGCCAGCAGTCCTCAAAGACTAGCGGTGAAAGAGACCCAGTACTTC. This sequence encodes CASSPQRLAVKETQYF.

The gene calls are TRBV6-5 and TRBJ1-2; 10 bases align to TRBD1. The V segment lost 2 bases and the J segment 7 bases; nucleotides outside the gene matches: 7. This CDR3 is 15 amino acids long. Germline values: CDR1 MNHEY, CDR2 SVGAGI. The CDR3 nucleotides read TGTGCCAGCAGTTACGATCGACAGGGGGCCTCTGGCTACACCTTC. It codes for CASSYDRQGASGYTF.

The rearrangement uses TRBV2 and TRBJ1-2, with D perhaps matching TRBD1 (6 bases). In germline, CDR1 is SNHLY, CDR2 FYNNEI. This CDR3 has 13 amino acids. V lost 5 bases to trimming and J lost 2 bases, with 9 bases between them. The CDR3 here is CASSPDSNYGYTF. CDR3 coding DNA: TGTGCCAGCAGTCCGGACAGCAACTATGGCTACACCTTC.

The V gene is TRBV7-9, the J gene TRBJ2-7, with TRBD1 matching 7 bases. The V and J ends lost 1 base and 4 bases, in that order; junction bases with no gene match: 7. The CDR3 loop spans 15 amino acids. Per the germline V gene, CDR1 is SEHNR and CDR2 is FQNEAQ (reference sequence). The chain's CDR3 is CASSLGSGQIYEQYF. Written as DNA, the CDR3 is TGTGCCAGCAGCTTAGGGTCGGGACAGATATACGAGCAGTACTTC.

The CDR3 DNA sequence: TGCAGCGCGGGCGCTTCCACCGGGGAGCTGTTTTTT. It specifies CSAGASTGELFF. The J gene is TRBJ2-2, the V gene TRBV29-1; the D is unclear. The germline V gene has CDR1 SQVTM and CDR2 ANQGSEA. The CDR3 totals 12 residues. V lost 7 bases and J 4 bases, leaving 10 bases between the germline ends.

The chain employs TRBV6-5 and TRBJ1-1; D ambiguous. Between the trimmed V and J ends, which lost 6 bases and 5 bases, there was a span of 16 bases. Germline CDR1 and CDR2: MNHEY and SVGAGI. This CDR3 contains 14 residues. CDR3 in DNA: TGTGCCAGCAGCCGGTCCGGAGGGTATACTGAAGCTTTCTTT. Protein product: CASSRSGGYTEAFF.

The genes are TRBV28 and TRBJ2-5, with 9 bases matching TRBD2. V lost 4 bases to trimming and J lost 3 bases; unmatched junction nucleotides: 3. Per germline, CDR1 MDHEN and CDR2 SYDVKM. The CDR3 sequence is 14 residues long. The chain's CDR3 is CASSSQRGEETQYF. The DNA of the CDR3 is TGTGCCAGCAGTTCCCAGCGGGGGGAAGAGACCCAGTACTTC.

The CDR3 reads CASRQVLAKNIQYF. CDR3 coding DNA: TGTGCCAGCAGGCAGGTACTAGCCAAAAACATTCAGTACTTC. The rearrangement joins TRBV28 to TRBJ2-4; no firm D call. This CDR3 comprises 14 residues. Trimming shortened V by 6 bases and J by 0 bases, and 9 bases separated the two germline ends. Germline V CDR1 and CDR2: MDHEN, SYDVKM.

This CDR3 reads CASSTDSSGANVLTF. The DNA for the CDR3 is TGTGCCAGCAGTACCGACAGCTCTGGGGCCAACGTCCTGACTTTC. The genes are TRBV6-5 and TRBJ2-6; a weak D match, TRBD1 (5 bases). From germline, CDR1 is MNHEY and CDR2 SVGAGI. The CDR3 totals 15 residues. The germline V and J ends were trimmed by 5 bases and 0 bases, with 8 bases remaining between them.

V is TRBV30 and J is TRBJ2-3; maybe TRBD2 (6 bases). The CDR3 contains 13 residues. CDR1 and CDR2 (germline): GTSNPN, SVGIG (reference sequence). V was pared by 2 bases and J by 6 bases, with 12 bases between. In DNA, the CDR3 is TGTGCCTGGAGTCCACGGGGGAGGGATACGCAGTATTTT. This encodes CAWSPRGRDTQYF.

The J gene is TRBJ2-5, the V gene TRBV5-4; TRBD2 is a possible D gene (7 bases). The CDR3 has 15 amino acids. Germline CDR1 is SGHNT and CDR2 is YYREEE (reference sequence). The germline V and J ends were trimmed by 4 bases and 5 bases, with 18 bases remaining between them. The DNA for the CDR3 is TGTGCCAGCAGCCCCGGCGGGGGCATAGGGGAGACCCAGTACTTC. Amino acids: CASSPGGGIGETQYF.

The rearrangement links TRBV21-1 to TRBJ2-3; the table gives TRBD2 as D, unverified against the DNA. TRBV21-1 is labeled a pseudogene. This CDR3 is 18 amino acids long. The CDR3 protein is CASGRGAWTATSTDTQYF. Here the CDR3 DNA reads TGTGCCAGCGGGAGGGGCGCCTGGACGGCTACTTCCACAGATACGCAGTATTTT.

The rearrangement uses TRBV12-3 or TRBV12-4 and TRBJ1-3; D uncertain. V lost 3 bases and J lost 7, with 7 bases in between. CDR3 length: 12 amino acids. CDR3 DNA: TGTGCCAGCAGTTTGGGAGAGAACACCATATATTTT. As protein: CASSLGENTIYF.

This clone was seen only once. The genes are TRBV19 and TRBJ1-2, with TRBD1 matching 9 bases. The germline gives CDR1 LNHDA, CDR2 SQIVND (reference sequence). The V gene end was trimmed by 7 bases and the J gene end by 4 bases; junction bases not matched to a gene: 4. The CDR3 is 13 residues long. The CDR3 here is CASNRGPGYGYTF. CDR3 DNA: TGTGCCAGTAACAGGGGGCCCGGCTATGGCTACACCTTC.

The rearrangement links TRBV19 to TRBJ2-1, with a possible D match to TRBD2 (5 bases). V was shortened by 7 bases and J by 8 bases, with 18 bases between the two germline ends. This CDR3 comprises 14 residues. Germline loops: CDR1 LNHDA, CDR2 SQIVND (reference sequence). The CDR3 spells CASTSVGPRDEQFF. The CDR3 DNA follows: TGTGCCAGTACCTCGGTGGGTCCGCGGGATGAGCAGTTCTTC.

The rearrangement links TRBV5-1 to TRBJ2-1; 9 bases are a match to TRBD2. The V segment lost 4 bases and the J segment 3 bases; nucleotides outside the gene matches: 8. The CDR3 contains 16 residues. Germline lookup yields CDR1 SGHRS and CDR2 YFSETQ. CDR3 nucleotides: TGCGCCAGCAGCAGTGGCGGACTAGCGAACTACAATGAGCAGTTCTTC. Its protein product is CASSSGGLANYNEQFF.

The chain has TRBV28 and TRBJ2-5, with D tentatively TRBD1 (5 bases). V was pared by 6 bases and J by 5 bases, with 16 bases between. Looked up from germline, CDR1 is MDHEN and CDR2 is SYDVKM. This CDR3 has 14 amino acids. CDR3 sequence: CASRIGQGWETQYF. CDR3 DNA: TGTGCCAGCAGGATAGGGCAGGGTTGGGAGACCCAGTACTTC.

V usage is TRBV27 and J usage is TRBJ2-3; tentatively, D is TRBD2 (5 bases). CDR1 is MNHEY, CDR2 SMNVEV, per germline (reference sequence). The CDR3 is 16 residues long. V was clipped by 5 bases and J by 3 bases, with 18 bases between them. The CDR3 region is CASSIASATGTDTQYF. For the CDR3, the DNA is TGTGCCAGCAGTATTGCCTCGGCCACGGGAACAGATACGCAGTATTTT.

The gene calls are TRBV19 and TRBJ1-2; 9 bases fit TRBD1. V trimming: 10 bases; J trimming: 3 bases; junction bases outside the gene matches: 3. The germline V gene encodes CDR1 LNHDA and CDR2 SQIVND (reference sequence). This CDR3 spans 12 amino acids. The CDR3 DNA sequence: TGTGCCACAAGACAGGGGGACTATGGCTACACCTTC. Translated: CATRQGDYGYTF.